This T cell receptor (beta chain) was sequenced for a study of CD8+CD57+ T cells in acquired aplastic anemia. Across the whole study: Sorting CD4+ and CD8+ cells gave DNA averaging approximately 2.9 ug.

Study-wide points: In common between the patients and the controls were around 29 CD8+ CDR3 sequences.

This clonotype has a count of ten or more. What it binds is not known. For CDR3 and TCR beta VDJ profiling, genomic DNA was the template used. TCRdb re-called the reads with MiXCR, one entry per CDR3 protein. Of 150,000 to 200,000 distinct CDR3 sequences in the sample, 64% were seen once. Deletions cut 5 bases from V and 7 bases from J, with 26 bases between. The CDR3 covers 17 residues. Per germline, CDR1 SEHNR and CDR2 FQNEAQ (reference sequence). This chain joins TRBV7-9 and TRBJ1-2; a possible D gene is TRBD1 (5 bases). The receptor was isolated from a human donor with severe aplastic anemia or a healthy control (not recorded which). What was sequenced was sorted CD4+, CD8+, or CD8+CD57+ T cells (not recorded which) from PBMCs. CDR3 nucleotides: TGTGCCAGCAGCCGCAACCCCACAACCGGGTCGAGGGGTGGCTACACCTTC. It codes for CASSRNPTTGSRGGYTF.